These 8 T cell receptor beta chains share one sample of origin, sequenced in a study of CD8+ T cells in alopecia areata. Isolated RNA was reverse transcribed into cDNA used as the sequencing template. The table came from immunoSEQ multiplex PCR; TCRdb's copy has only in-frame clones and leaves some out. This table has some 99,000 clones, about 58% appearing once. The treatment denotes: oral pan-JAK inhibitor, 5-10 mg twice daily. Sequences were derived from CD8+ T cells sorted from blood, sampled at week 4, from a patient treated with tofacitinib. Every receptor here comes from a human donor with alopecia areata.

This clone was seen only a few times. The rearrangement links TRBV5-1 to TRBJ2-1; 13 nucleotides align to TRBD2. There are 16 residues in the CDR3. J lost 0 bases, V lost 4 bases, and 1 base had no gene match. CDR1 is SGHRS, CDR2 YFSETQ, per germline. CDR3 loop: CASSRTSGSSYNEQFF. In nucleotides, the CDR3 is TGCGCCAGCAGCCGGACTAGCGGGAGCTCCTACAATGAGCAGTTCTTC. The full variable domain, in which reference TRBV5-1 and TRBJ2-1 provide the parts outside the CDR3, is KAGVTQTPRYLIKTRGQQVTLSCSPISGHRSVSWYQQTPGQGLQFLFEYFSETQRNKGNFPGRFSGRQFSNSRSEMNVSTLELGDSALYLCASSRTSGSSYNEQFFGPGTRLTVL.

The chain uses TRBV2 and TRBJ2-7, with 11 bases aligning to TRBD2. Germline V gives CDR1 SNHLY, CDR2 FYNNEI. The CDR3 is 15 amino acids. The trim removed 3 bases at V and 1 base at J, leaving 2 bases unmatched. CDR3 loop: CASSETSGISYEQYF. In DNA form, the CDR3 reads TGTGCCAGCAGTGAGACTAGCGGGATTTCCTACGAGCAGTACTTC.

This sequence joins TRBV4-3 and TRBJ2-7; 9 nucleotides align to TRBD1. Germline CDR1 is LGHNA and CDR2 is YSLEER. The CDR3 extends over 16 amino acids. The J segment lost 5 bases and the V segment lost 1 base, leaving 9 bases of the junction unmatched. CDR3: CASSQGVGTGFDEQYF. The CDR3 DNA sequence: TGCGCCAGCAGCCAAGGGGTCGGGACAGGGTTCGACGAGCAGTACTTC.

Concerning this clone itself: This specimen includes other DNA sequences encoding the same CDR3. The chain uses TRBV11-1 and TRBJ2-3; D unresolved. The CDR3 sequence is 11 residues long. The V gene's germline CDR1 is SGHAT and CDR2 FQDESV (reference sequence). V was pared by 3 bases and J by 6 bases, with 4 bases between. The CDR3 loop is CASSLKDTQYF. The DNA for the CDR3 is TGTGCCAGCAGCTTGAAGGATACGCAGTATTTT.

The chain combines TRBV9 with TRBJ2-1, with a possible D match to TRBD1 (6 bases). CDR1 and CDR2 from the germline V gene are SGDLS and YYNGEE. The germline V and J ends were trimmed by 3 bases and 5 bases, with 15 bases remaining between them. The CDR3 has 15 residues. CDR3 amino acids: CASSGRGTEHNEQFF. In nucleotides, the CDR3 is TGTGCCAGCAGCGGAAGGGGGACGGAACACAATGAGCAGTTCTTC.

The chain joins TRBV9 to TRBJ1-3; D unresolved. Germline V lookup: CDR1 SGDLS, CDR2 YYNGEE. V was shortened by 3 bases and J by 0 bases, with 10 bases between the two germline ends. There are 15 residues in the CDR3. The CDR3 loop reads CASSAAQSSGNTIYF. The CDR3 nucleotides are TGTGCCAGCAGCGCCGCTCAGAGCTCTGGAAACACCATATATTTT.

V is TRBV5-6 and J is TRBJ2-5; unclear D gene. Germline CDR1 and CDR2: SGHDT and YYEEEE. CDR3 length: 13 residues. Trimming left V 0 bases short and J 4 bases short, with 7 bases between. The CDR3 nucleotides are TGTGCCAGCAGCTTGGGAGGTTCAGAGACCCAGTACTTC. This codes for CASSLGGSETQYF.

This clone was counted a few times. This rearrangement joins TRBV7-8 to TRBJ1-2; maybe TRBD1 (6 bases). V was cut by 5 bases and J by 7 bases, with 20 bases left in between. Germline loops: CDR1 SGHVS, CDR2 FQNEAQ. This CDR3 is 15 amino acids long. CDR3 residues: CASSPTHRVVVGYTF. CDR3 coding DNA: TGTGCCAGCAGCCCTACCCACAGGGTGGTAGTTGGCTACACCTTC. Filled out from reference TRBV7-8 and TRBJ1-2, the complete variable domain reads GAGVSQSPRYKVAKRGQDVALRCDPISGHVSLFWYQQALGQGPEFLTYFQNEAQLDKSGLPSDRFFAERPEGSVSTLKIQRTQQEDSAVYLCASSPTHRVVVGYTFGSGTRLTVV.